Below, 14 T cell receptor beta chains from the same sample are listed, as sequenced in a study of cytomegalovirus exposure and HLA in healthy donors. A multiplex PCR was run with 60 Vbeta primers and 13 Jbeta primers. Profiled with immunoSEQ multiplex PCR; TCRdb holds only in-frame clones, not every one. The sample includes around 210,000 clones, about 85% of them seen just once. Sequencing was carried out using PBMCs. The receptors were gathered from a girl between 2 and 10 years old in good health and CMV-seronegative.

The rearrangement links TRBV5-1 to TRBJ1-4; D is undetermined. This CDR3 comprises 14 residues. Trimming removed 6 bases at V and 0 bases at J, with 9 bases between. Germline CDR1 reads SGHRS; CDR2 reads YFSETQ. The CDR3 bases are TGCGCCAGCACGAAGAGTACAACTAATGAAAAACTGTTTTTT. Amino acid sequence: CASTKSTTNEKLFF.

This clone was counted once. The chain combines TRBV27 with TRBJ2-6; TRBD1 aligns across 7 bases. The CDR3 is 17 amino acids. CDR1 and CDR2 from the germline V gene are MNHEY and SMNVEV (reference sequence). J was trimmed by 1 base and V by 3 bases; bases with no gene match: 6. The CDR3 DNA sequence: TGTGCCAGCAGTTTCGACAGGGAAATATCTGGGGCCAACGTCCTGACTTTC. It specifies CASSFDREISGANVLTF.

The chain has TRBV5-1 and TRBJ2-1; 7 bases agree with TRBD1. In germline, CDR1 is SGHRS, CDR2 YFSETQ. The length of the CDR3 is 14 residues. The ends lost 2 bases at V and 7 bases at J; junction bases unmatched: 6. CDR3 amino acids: CASSLGQVINEQFF. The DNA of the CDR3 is TGCGCCAGCAGCTTAGGACAGGTTATTAATGAGCAGTTCTTC.

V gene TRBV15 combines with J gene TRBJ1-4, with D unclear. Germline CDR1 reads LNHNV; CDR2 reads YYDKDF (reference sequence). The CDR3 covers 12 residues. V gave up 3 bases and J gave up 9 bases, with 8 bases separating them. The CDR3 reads CATSSPSQKLFF. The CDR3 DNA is TGTGCCACCAGCAGCCCCTCCCAAAAACTGTTTTTT.

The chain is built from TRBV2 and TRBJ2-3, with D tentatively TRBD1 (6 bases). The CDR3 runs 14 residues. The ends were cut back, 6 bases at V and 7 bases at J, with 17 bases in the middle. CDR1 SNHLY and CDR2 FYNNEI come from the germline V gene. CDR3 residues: CASRKGAGVNTQYF. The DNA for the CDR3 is TGTGCCAGCAGGAAAGGTGCAGGGGTGAATACGCAGTATTTT.

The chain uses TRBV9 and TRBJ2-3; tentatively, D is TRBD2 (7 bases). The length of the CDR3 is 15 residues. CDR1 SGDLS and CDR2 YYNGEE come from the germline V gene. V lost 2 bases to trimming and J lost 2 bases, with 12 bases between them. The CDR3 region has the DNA TGTGCCAGCAGCGTTCGGGGGGCCTACACAGATACGCAGTATTTT. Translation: CASSVRGAYTDTQYF.

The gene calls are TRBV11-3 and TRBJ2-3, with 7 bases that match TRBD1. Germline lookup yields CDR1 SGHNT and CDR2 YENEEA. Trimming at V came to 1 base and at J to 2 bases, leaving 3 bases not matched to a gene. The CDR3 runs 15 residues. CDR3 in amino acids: CASSLGTGHTDTQYF. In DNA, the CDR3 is TGTGCCAGCAGCTTAGGGACAGGACACACAGATACGCAGTATTTT.

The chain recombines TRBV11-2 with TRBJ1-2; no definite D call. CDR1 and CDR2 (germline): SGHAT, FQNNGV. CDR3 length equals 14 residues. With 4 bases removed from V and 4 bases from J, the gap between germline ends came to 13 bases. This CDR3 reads CASSSTTRSYGYTF. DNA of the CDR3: TGTGCCAGCAGCTCGACGACGAGGAGCTATGGCTACACCTTC. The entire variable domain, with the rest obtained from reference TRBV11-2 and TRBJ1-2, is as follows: EAGVAQSPRYKIIEKRQSVAFWCNPISGHATLYWYQQILGQGPKLLIQFQNNGVVDDSQLPKDRFSAERLKGVDSTLKIQPAKLEDSAVYLCASSSTTRSYGYTFGSGTRLTVV.

Here the CDR3 DNA reads TGTGCCAGCAGCGCTAGCGGGCACCAAGAGACCCAGTACTTC. Translating gives CASSASGHQETQYF. The rearrangement links TRBV5-4 to TRBJ2-5, with 8 bases identical to TRBD2. The length of the CDR3 is 14 residues. Trimming took 4 bases from V and 0 from J; bases not matched to a gene: 2. Germline V gives CDR1 SGHNT, CDR2 YYREEE (reference sequence).

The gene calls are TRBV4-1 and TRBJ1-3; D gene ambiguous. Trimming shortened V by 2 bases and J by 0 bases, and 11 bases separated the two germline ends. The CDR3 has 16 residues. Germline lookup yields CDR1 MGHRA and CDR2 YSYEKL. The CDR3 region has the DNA TGCGCCAGCAGCCAATCTCACCGGTACTCTGGAAACACCATATATTTT. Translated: CASSQSHRYSGNTIYF.

CDR3 sequence reads: CASRLAGTYEQYF. The CDR3 DNA reads TGTGCCAGCAGACTAGCGGGGACCTACGAGCAGTACTTC. The chain links TRBV11-2 to TRBJ2-7; 10 nucleotides line up with TRBD2. Unmatched junction bases numbered 1, after V lost 6 bases and J lost 2 bases. The germline gives CDR1 SGHAT, CDR2 FQNNGV. This CDR3 spans 13 amino acids.

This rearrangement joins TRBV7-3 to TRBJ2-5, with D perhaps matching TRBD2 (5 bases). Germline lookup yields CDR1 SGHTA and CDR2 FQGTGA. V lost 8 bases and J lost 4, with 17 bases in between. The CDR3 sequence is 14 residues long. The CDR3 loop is CASGETGLGETQYF. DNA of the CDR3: TGTGCCAGCGGAGAAACGGGGTTGGGAGAGACCCAGTACTTC.

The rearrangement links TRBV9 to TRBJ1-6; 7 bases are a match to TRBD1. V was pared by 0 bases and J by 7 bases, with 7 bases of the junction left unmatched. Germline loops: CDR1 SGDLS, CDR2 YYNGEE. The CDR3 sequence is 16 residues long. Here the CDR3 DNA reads TGTGCCAGCAGCGTAGACGCGGGGACAGTAAATTCACCCCTCCACTTT. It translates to CASSVDAGTVNSPLHF. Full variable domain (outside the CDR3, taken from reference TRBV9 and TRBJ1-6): DSGVTQTPKHLITATGQRVTLRCSPRSGDLSVYWYQQSLDQGLQFLIQYYNGEERAKGNILERFSAQQFPDLHSELNLSSLELGDSALYFCASSVDAGTVNSPLHFGNGTRLTVT.

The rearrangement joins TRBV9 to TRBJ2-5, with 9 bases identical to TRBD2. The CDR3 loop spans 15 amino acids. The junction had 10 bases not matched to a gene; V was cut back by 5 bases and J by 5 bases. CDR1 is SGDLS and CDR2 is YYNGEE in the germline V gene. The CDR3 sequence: CASSRGGGASETQYF. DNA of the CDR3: TGTGCCAGCAGTCGGGGCGGGGGGGCCAGTGAGACCCAGTACTTC.